This entry features one T cell receptor beta chain sequence. Its specificity is unknown. This CDR3 region has 15 residues. V was shortened by 0 bases and J by 4 bases, with 13 bases between the two germline ends. Germline assignment: CDR1 SGHRS and CDR2 YFSETQ. The sample belongs to a study of radiotherapy plus CTLA-4 blockade in lung cancer. Study information: Objective responses emerged in 15% to 20% of patients, and 30% to 40% attained disease control. Study findings and constraints: Early clone dynamics of blood T cells, plus interferon-beta, reportedly predicted response best. Subsequent to radiotherapy plus ipilimumab, tumor-derived TCR clones underwent expansion in blood.

Generated by immunoSEQ multiplex PCR, the TCRdb table keeps only in-frame clones and is missing some. The top ten hold approximately 3.5% of the sample, which has 90,000 to 130,000 clones, roughly four fifths seen once. People whose metastatic non-small-cell lung cancer was chemo-refractory got focal radiation along with CTLA-4 blockade by ipilimumab. The chain combines TRBV5-1 with TRBJ1-1, with D possibly being TRBD1 (5 bases). The sequence was obtained from a human donor with non-small cell lung cancer that progressed on radiotherapy plus ipilimumab. Some clones in this sample may be carry-over from other donors' samples. The sample in question was peripheral blood, obtained from a patient treated with radiotherapy plus ipilimumab. CDR3 region: CASSLVTGRATEAFF. In DNA form, the CDR3 reads TGCGCCAGCAGCTTGGTTACCGGCAGGGCCACTGAAGCTTTCTTT.